The 2 T cell receptor beta chains reported below all come from one sample, sequenced in a study of OX40 agonist ivuxolimab in advanced cancers. Only in-frame clones appear in the TCRdb table, and some are missing; sequencing was by immunoSEQ multiplex PCR. The profile covers about 66,000 clones, with roughly 89% appearing a single time and around 15% taken by the ten largest. The material sequenced was CD4+ or CD8+ T cells sorted from blood, taken in a trial of the OX40 agonist ivuxolimab. The receptors were sampled from an adult with an advanced solid tumor such as melanoma, head and neck, liver or kidney cancer.

The genes are TRBV6-6 and TRBJ1-5; 10 bases map to TRBD1. This CDR3 is 15 amino acids long. Germline-derived CDR1 and CDR2 are MNHNY and SVGAGI (reference sequence). The junction had 4 bases not matched to a gene; V was cut back by 2 bases and J by 6 bases. The CDR3 nucleotides are TGTGCCAGCAGTTACGAGACAGGGGGCGGTCAGCCCCAGCATTTT. It yields the protein CASSYETGGGQPQHF.

V is TRBV14 and J is TRBJ2-5, with D possibly being TRBD1 or TRBD2 (5 bases each). Germline-derived CDR1 and CDR2 are SGHDN and FVKESK. The CDR3 sequence is 13 residues long. Trimming took off 4 bases at V and 5 bases at J, with 11 bases between the two ends. CDR3 loop: CASSRGVKETQYF. CDR3 DNA: TGTGCCAGCAGCCGAGGGGTTAAGGAGACCCAGTACTTC.